In this sample, the clone carrying this T cell receptor beta chain turned up once. What it binds is not known. The data derive from a study of identical twins. Findings and caveats of the study: Out-of-frame alpha sequences shared by twins showed excess low generation probability. Clonotypes of the beta chain that were abundant in cord blood carried fewer insertions (memory repertoires showed none).

Each cDNA held unique molecular identifiers, and template switching gave it a universal primer site. TCRdb reanalysed the 5' RACE reads using MiXCR and keeps one entry per CDR3 protein. The sample lists roughly 1,500,000 distinct CDR3 sequences, about 32% occurring once. Germline V gene lookup returns CDR1 SQVTM and CDR2 ANQGSEA. CDR3 length: 14 residues. J gave up 3 bases and V 0 bases, and 3 bases lay outside the gene matches. Sequencing was carried out using cord blood. The chain combines TRBV29-1 with TRBJ1-1; 8 nucleotides line up with TRBD1. The sequence came from a newborn girl in good health. CDR3 bases: TGCAGCGTTGAAGAGACAGGGGTGGACACTGAAGCTTTCTTT. Residues: CSVEETGVDTEAFF. The variable domain in full, with the rest retrieved from reference TRBV29-1 and TRBJ1-1, is SAVISQKPSRDICQRGTSLTIQCQVDSQVTMMFWYRQQPGQSLTLIATANQGSEATYESGFVIDKFPISRPNLTFSTLTVSNMSPEDSSIYLCSVEETGVDTEAFFGQGTRLTVV.